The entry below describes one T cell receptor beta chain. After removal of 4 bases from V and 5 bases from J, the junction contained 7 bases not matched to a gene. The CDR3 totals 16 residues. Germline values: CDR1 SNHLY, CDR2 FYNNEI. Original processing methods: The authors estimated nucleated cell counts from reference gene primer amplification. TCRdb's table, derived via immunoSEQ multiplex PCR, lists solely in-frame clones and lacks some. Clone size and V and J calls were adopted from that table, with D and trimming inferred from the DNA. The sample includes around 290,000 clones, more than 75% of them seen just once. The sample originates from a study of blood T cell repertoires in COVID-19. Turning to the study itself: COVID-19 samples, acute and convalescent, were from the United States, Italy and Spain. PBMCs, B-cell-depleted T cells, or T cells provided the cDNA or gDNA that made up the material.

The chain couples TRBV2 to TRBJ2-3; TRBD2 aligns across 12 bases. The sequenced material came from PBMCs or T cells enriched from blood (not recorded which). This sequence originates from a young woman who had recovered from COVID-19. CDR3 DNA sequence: TGTGCCAGCAGTGGGGCTAGCGGGAGGGTGGGAGATACGCAGTATTTT. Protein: CASSGASGRVGDTQYF.